The next 25 T cell receptor beta chains were all read from a single sample in a study of tumor-infiltrating lymphocytes in primary liver carcinoma. From unsorted bulk tissue weighing about 20-32 mg, DNA and RNA were co-extracted. TCR beta cDNA was prepared out of 500 ng total RNA by means of a constant-region primer. The TCR beta library was amplified through three nested multiplex PCR rounds in a modified ARM-PCR procedure. The opening two PCR rounds, roughly 11 cycles each, paired TRBV1-TRBV30 forward primers with a C-beta reverse primer. A single record per CDR3 protein comes from TCRdb applying MiXCR to the multiplex PCR reads. The table includes about 74,000 distinct CDR3 sequences, roughly three quarters detected once. Sample: liver tumor tissue from sampling region 4. Regarding subset: tumor region T4, right-lateral pole. The receptors here all came from a middle-aged man with primary liver carcinoma and hepatitis B virus infection.

Points on this clonotype: Because it lacks the conserved phenylalanine or tryptophan at the end, this CDR3 is likely a read error. The chain combines TRBV24-1 with TRBJ2-5; D may be TRBD2 (7 bases). Germline V gene sequence: CDR1 KGHDR, CDR2 SFDVKD. Between the trimmed V and J ends, which lost 6 bases and 5 bases, there was a span of 12 bases. CDR3 length equals 13 residues. This CDR3 reads CATSRGAGETQYL. The CDR3 coding sequence is TGTGCCACCAGTCGGGGGGCAGGGGAGACCCAGTACCTC.

In the case of this clonotype: A read error may explain this, as a much larger clone is one base away. The chain links TRBV5-1 to TRBJ2-5, with 9 bases lining up with TRBD2. Germline CDR1 reads SGHRS; CDR2 reads YFSETQ. The CDR3 loop spans 15 amino acids. The CDR3 loop is CASSLSAGGQEIQYF. In DNA form, the CDR3 reads TGCGCCAGCAGCTTGAGTGCGGGAGGGCAAGAGATCCAGTACTTC.

The gene calls are TRBV10-3 and TRBJ1-1; possible D gene TRBD1, 6 bases. The CDR3 spans 14 residues. The germline V gene encodes CDR1 ENHRY and CDR2 SYGVKD. CDR3 DNA sequence: TGTCTAACGCGACCGACAGGAGGCGGACCTGAAGCTTTCTTT. This codes for CLTRPTGGGPEAFF.

Only a few counts were recorded for this clonotype. A much larger clone lies a single base off, so this may be a read error. The chain is built from TRBV7-8 and TRBJ2-1, with TRBD2 matching 10 bases. Germline loops: CDR1 SGHVS, CDR2 FQNEAQ. This CDR3 contains 15 residues. Written as DNA, the CDR3 is TGTGCCAGCAACTTAGCGCTAGCGGGAGTACATGAGCAGTTCTTC. It translates to CASNLALAGVHEQFF.

This clonotype was counted at least ten times. The J gene is TRBJ2-4, the V gene TRBV29-1; 7 positions match TRBD1. Germline values: CDR1 SQVTM, CDR2 ANQGSEA. With V trimmed by 3 bases and J by 7 bases, 9 bases remained unmatched. There are 14 residues in the CDR3. Here the CDR3 reads CSVEAQGYGNIQYF. CDR3 DNA sequence: TGCAGCGTTGAGGCACAGGGGTATGGTAACATTCAGTACTTC.

Concerning this clonotype itself: A read error is possible here, since a much larger clone lies one base away. The chain has TRBV28 and TRBJ2-1; 11 positions match TRBD2. The CDR3 sequence is 15 residues long. Germline values: CDR1 MDHEN, CDR2 SYDVKM. CDR3 nucleotide sequence: TGTGCCAGCAGTTCCCGCCTAGCGGGAGGCAATGTGCAGTTCTTC. Protein product: CASSSRLAGGNVQFF.

The chain is built from TRBV6-5 and TRBJ2-7, with D possibly being TRBD1 (6 bases). Trimming pared 8 bases from V and 6 bases from J, leaving 11 bases between. CDR3 length equals 11 residues. Germline CDR1 reads MNHEY; CDR2 reads SVGAGI. DNA of the CDR3: TGTGCCAGCTCGGACAGAGTCGAGCAGTACTTC. Amino acid sequence: CASSDRVEQYF.

On this clonotype itself: A read error may produce the germline difference seen at one junction end. The chain joins TRBV11-2 to TRBJ2-7; D unclear. The CDR3 extends over 14 amino acids. CDR1 and CDR2 from the germline V gene are SGHAT and FQNNGV. The CDR3 bases are TGTGCCAGCAGCTTAGAAGCTGGCATCCCCGAGCAATACTTT. Protein sequence: CASSLEAGIPEQYF.

To note about this clonotype: This sequence may be a read error, since a much larger clone differs from it by one base. J is TRBJ1-1 and V is TRBV6-5; D is unclear. Germline V gene lookup returns CDR1 MNHEY and CDR2 SVGAGI. The CDR3 loop spans 13 amino acids. The DNA of the CDR3 is TGTGCCAGCAATTACGGGGTTGGGACTGAAGCTTTCTTT. Protein: CASNYGVGTEAFF.

The sample holds many counts of this clonotype. This rearrangement joins TRBV7-9 to TRBJ2-7, with 7 positions matching TRBD2. CDR3 length: 14 amino acids. Looked up from germline, CDR1 is SEHNR and CDR2 is FQNEAQ (reference sequence). The V segment lost 1 base and the J segment 1 base; nucleotides outside the gene matches: 1. Here the CDR3 reads CASSLGDYSYEQYF. The CDR3 bases are TGTGCCAGCAGCTTAGGGGACTATTCCTACGAGCAGTACTTC.

As concerns this clonotype: At one of its ends the junction is not consistent with the germline gene, which may arise from a read error. The genes are TRBV11-2 and TRBJ2-7; D is undetermined. CDR1 SGHAT and CDR2 FQNNGV come from the germline V gene. The CDR3 consists of 15 residues. CDR3 bases: TGTGCCAGCAGCCTTTCTATGGGAATATCCTACGAGCGGTACTTC. Its translation is CASSLSMGISYERYF.

This clonotype was recorded once. The chain uses TRBV6-2 or TRBV6-3 and TRBJ2-7, with D hard to call. Germline values: CDR1 MNHEY, CDR2 SVGEGT. CDR3 length: 14 residues. The V gene lost 6 bases and the J gene lost 3 bases, with 15 bases spanning the gap. The chain's CDR3 is CASRSPLDLYEQYF. For the CDR3, the DNA is TGTGCCAGCAGGTCTCCCTTGGACCTCTACGAGCAGTACTTC.

In this sample, this clonotype turned up a few times. A read error may explain this, as a much larger clone is one base away. The V gene is TRBV5-1, the J gene TRBJ2-3; a weak D match, TRBD2 (6 bases). Trimming left V 0 bases short and J 4 bases short, with 9 bases between. Germline CDR1 is SGHRS and CDR2 is YFSETQ. CDR3 size: 14 residues. CDR3 bases: TGCGCCAGCAGCTTGGGATGGGACTCAGATACGCAGTATTTT. It is translated as CASSLGWDSDTQYF.

This clonotype was observed many times. The chain uses TRBV7-9 and TRBJ2-3; 8 nucleotides match TRBD1. The CDR3 spans 14 residues. Germline values: CDR1 SEHNR, CDR2 FQNEAQ (reference sequence). The ends lost 5 bases at V and 4 bases at J; junction bases unmatched: 5. CDR3: CASSPDRAADTQYF. In nucleotides, the CDR3 is TGTGCCAGCAGCCCGGACAGGGCGGCAGATACGCAGTATTTT.

This clonotype was found a few times. A much larger clone is a single base away; this may be a read error. This chain joins TRBV1 and TRBJ1-5; the table's D call, TRBD1, has no DNA check behind it. TRBV1 has pseudogene status. The CDR3 is 17 residues long. The CDR3 reads CTSSARIGQGINRPQHF. In DNA form, the CDR3 reads TGCACCAGCAGCGCCCGTATAGGACAGGGGATCAATCGGCCCCAGCATTTT.

Note on this clonotype: The conserved phenylalanine or tryptophan normally closing the CDR3 is absent here, so this likely arose from a read error. This chain links TRBV11-2 with TRBJ2-1; no clear D gene. CDR3 size: 14 residues. Per germline, CDR1 SGHAT and CDR2 FQNNGV. CDR3 in amino acids: CVSSSTGPGNEQFS. CDR3 coding DNA: TGTGTCAGCAGTTCAACGGGCCCTGGGAATGAGCAGTTCTCC.

V is TRBV7-8 and J is TRBJ2-1; D is ambiguous. Trimming pared 5 bases from V and 3 bases from J, leaving 11 bases between. The length of the CDR3 is 14 residues. Germline lookup yields CDR1 SGHVS and CDR2 FQNEAQ. The CDR3 coding sequence is TGTGCCAGCAGCAGAGGCATCGTCTACAATGAGCAGTTCTTC. Translation gives CASSRGIVYNEQFF.

Details on this clonotype: The junction does not match germline at one end; this may be a read error. The chain recombines TRBV28 with TRBJ1-3; D is unclear. CDR1 is MDHEN, CDR2 SYDVKM, per germline. This CDR3 is 13 amino acids long. CDR3 sequence reads: CASSRGLGKTIYF. CDR3 nucleotides: TGTGCCAGCAGTCGAGGGCTTGGAAAGACCATATATTTT.

As for this clonotype: At one of its ends the junction is not consistent with the germline gene, which may arise from a read error. This rearrangement joins TRBV24-1 to TRBJ2-1; a possible D gene is TRBD2 (5 bases). CDR1 is KGHDR and CDR2 is SFDVKD in the germline V gene. This CDR3 region has 14 residues. The CDR3 loop reads CANSDLVGIGEQSF. CDR3 DNA: TGTGCCAACAGTGATTTAGTTGGGATCGGGGAGCAGTCCTTC.

Note on this clonotype: One junction end disagrees with the germline gene, perhaps due to a read error. This chain links TRBV30 with TRBJ2-2, with D perhaps assigned TRBD1 or TRBD2 (5 bases each). CDR1 is GTSNPN, CDR2 SVGIG, per germline (reference sequence). CDR3 length: 16 amino acids. This CDR3 is CAWSAFGADDAGKLFF. CDR3 nucleotide sequence: TGTGCCTGGAGCGCCTTTGGGGCGGACGACGCCGGGAAGCTGTTTTTT.

As for this clonotype: At one end, the junction sequence differs from germline, possibly due to a read error. The J gene is TRBJ2-7, the V gene TRBV19; 14 positions agree with TRBD2. Germline CDR1 reads LNHDA; CDR2 reads SQIVND (reference sequence). CDR3 length: 14 residues. The DNA for the CDR3 is TGTGCCAATAGTGGGACTAGCGGGAGTTACGAGCAGTACTTC. This translates into CANSGTSGSYEQYF.

Note on this clonotype: This may arise from a read error, as a much more abundant clone is one base away. The chain uses TRBV25-1 and TRBJ2-7, with 9 bases aligning to TRBD1. Germline CDR1 is MGHDK and CDR2 is SYGVNS. The CDR3 has 14 amino acids. The CDR3 DNA follows: TGTGCCAGCAGGAAGGGACAGGGCTTCTACGAGCACTACTTC. Translated, it gives CASRKGQGFYEHYF.

As regards this clonotype: An end of the junction differs from the germline gene, which may be a read error. This chain links TRBV5-6 with TRBJ2-1; D might be TRBD2 (5 bases). The CDR3 is 16 residues long. The germline V gene encodes CDR1 SGHDT and CDR2 YYEEEE. The CDR3 protein is CASSPVIGSSYNEQFF. The CDR3 coding sequence is TGTGCAAGCAGCCCAGTGATAGGGAGCTCCTACAACGAGCAGTTCTTC.

V and J are TRBV5-1 and TRBJ2-3, with D perhaps matching TRBD1 (5 bases). The CDR3 covers 15 residues. V was clipped by 0 bases and J by 2 bases, with 10 bases between them. Germline V gene sequence: CDR1 SGHRS, CDR2 YFSETQ. This chain's CDR3 is CASSLVGRVTDTQYF. The CDR3 DNA sequence: TGCGCCAGCAGCTTGGTGGGCAGGGTCACAGATACGCAGTATTTT.

About this clonotype: The junction departs from germline at one end; a sequencing error may be responsible. The V and J genes are TRBV6-2 or TRBV6-3 and TRBJ2-2; possibly TRBD1 or TRBD2 for D (5 bases each). The length of the CDR3 is 14 residues. CDR1 and CDR2 from the germline V gene are MNHEY and SVGEGT. As DNA, the CDR3 is TGTGCCAGCAATTACTCGAGTAGCATCGGGGACCTGTTTTTT. Residues: CASNYSSSIGDLFF.